This TCR beta chain appears in the sequencing data of a study of T cell responses to AZD1222 COVID-19 vaccine. Findings of the study overall: Reports indicate that nearly half of spike-specific TCRs are directed at unmutated variant regions. Seropositive at baseline were only six AZD1222 recipients.

Remarks on this clone: As yet, its antigen is unknown.

Clones were sequenced by immunoSEQ multiplex PCR, and TCRdb holds only the in-frame ones, with some missing. The sample has 150,000 or so clones; more than 90% are singletons. Sequenced here: peripheral blood, sampled on day 0 of AZD1222 vaccination. The TCR sequence derives from an adult in good health.

CDR3 protein: CASSLEEVGSGSLVEQYF. The CDR3, as DNA: TGTGCCAGCAGCTTAGAGGAGGTTGGAAGCGGGAGTCTCGTCGAGCAGTACTTC. The gene calls are TRBV7-7 and TRBJ2-7; 8 bases fit TRBD2. CDR3 length: 18 residues. The germline V gene encodes CDR1 SSHAT and CDR2 FNYEAQ (reference sequence). V lost 1 base to trimming and J lost 6 bases; unmatched junction nucleotides: 17.